This TCR beta chain was sequenced during a study of blood T cell repertoires in COVID-19. Whole-study context: Both acute and convalescent COVID-19 samples were obtained from the United States, Italy and Spain. T cells, B-cell-depleted T cells, or PBMCs provided the cDNA or gDNA that served as material.

As concerns this clone: In the same sample, other DNA sequences code for this CDR3.

Original data processing: The assay estimated nucleated cells by amplifying reference gene primers. Assay: immunoSEQ multiplex PCR; the TCRdb copy retains only in-frame clones and omits some. V, J and clone size are taken as reported in that table, and D and trimming were inferred from the DNA itself. This repertoire shows about 190,000 clones, 86% found once; its top ten account for 2.5% to 3.5%. The clonotype comes from a woman aged 30 to 39 with active or convalescent COVID-19. Sequencing was done on a sample of peripheral blood.

CDR3 protein: CASSPRQGNQPQHF. CDR3 bases: TGTGCCAGCAGTCCGAGACAGGGCAATCAGCCCCAGCATTTT. The chain links TRBV27 to TRBJ1-5, with a possible D match to TRBD1 (6 bases). Trimming removed 5 bases at V and 2 bases at J, with 10 bases between. This CDR3 has 14 residues. The V gene's germline CDR1 is MNHEY and CDR2 SMNVEV (reference sequence).